This T cell receptor beta chain appears in the sequencing data of a study of CXCR3-negative and CXCR3-positive naive CD8 T cells. Findings and caveats of the study: Diversity in memory CD8+ cells fell much lower than the comparably high levels seen in both naive subsets. CXCR3-positive naive cells carried more hydrophobic TRB CDR3s than CXCR3-negative ones.

Germline CDR1 and CDR2: SEHNR and FQNEAQ (reference sequence). The CDR3 runs 18 residues. Via 5' RACE with UMI labels, TRB cDNA libraries were prepared. TCRdb reprocessed the 5' RACE reads and keeps a single row for each CDR3 protein, giving no DNA. This sample's clone table lists 130,000 or so distinct CDR3 sequences. Comments on this clonotype: Its target is not known.

The V and J genes are TRBV7-9 and TRBJ2-6; TCRdb outputs TRBD1, but without DNA this stays unchecked. Sequencing input: naive CXCR3- CD8+ T cells from blood. Indicated subset: CD45RO-CCR7+CD27+CD95- naive CD8+ T cells lacking CXCR3 (TNR3-). The receptor's source is a human donor in good health. Some clones in this sample may be carry-over from other donors' samples. CDR3: CASSLRGTSSSGANVLTF. The entire variable domain, with the rest obtained from reference TRBV7-9 and TRBJ2-6, is as follows: DTGVSQNPRHKITKRGQNVTFRCDPISEHNRLYWYRQTLGQGPEFLTYFQNEAQLEKSRLLSDRFSAERPKGSFSTLEIQRTEQGDSAMYLCASSLRGTSSSGANVLTFGAGSRLTVL.